These 15 T cell receptor beta chains originate from one sample sequenced in a study of T cells in Graves' hyperthyroidism and ophthalmopathy (dated by TCRdb to the late 2010s). The library relied on multiplex PCR. The instrument was an Illumina HiSeq 2000. The TCR beta CDR3 regions were amplified from RNA transcripts. The TCR CDR3 was subjected to a first round of RT-PCR using the HTBI primer set and the Qiagen OneStep RT-PCR kit. The raw public data were reprocessed by TCRdb itself: fastp quality trimming at Q25, MiXCR clonotype calling, in-frame beta chains only. Rows with one shared CDR3 protein collapse into an entry with the most common genes and DNA. Within this sample are roughly 800,000 distinct CDR3 sequences, with approximately 40% of them counted one time only. The ten largest clones capture approximately 10% of the sample. Sequencing used blood. The receptors originated from a man between 18 and 29 years old with Graves' hyperthyroidism.

This clonotype was observed many times. The rearrangement links TRBV10-3 to TRBJ2-7, with D perhaps TRBD2 (5 bases). V was cut by 2 bases and J by 4 bases, with 9 bases left in between. CDR1 and CDR2 (germline): ENHRY, SYGVKD. The CDR3 totals 13 residues. CDR3 nucleotides: TGTGCCATCAGTGAGCCGGGGAGTTACGAGCAGTACTTC. It specifies CAISEPGSYEQYF.

This clonotype occurred many times. This chain joins TRBV29-1 and TRBJ2-5; D is unresolved. The V gene lost 3 bases and the J gene lost 1 base, with 9 bases spanning the gap. Germline assignment: CDR1 SQVTM and CDR2 ANQGSEA. This CDR3 has 13 residues. The CDR3 reads CSVDQGSQETQYF. The CDR3 nucleotides read TGCAGCGTTGACCAAGGATCCCAAGAGACCCAGTACTTC.

To note about this clonotype: Compared with germline, one end of the junction differs, possibly owing to a read error. This rearrangement joins TRBV7-9 to TRBJ2-7, with D possibly matching TRBD1 (6 bases). Germline V CDR1 and CDR2: SEHNR, FQNEAQ (reference sequence). The CDR3 loop spans 16 amino acids. This CDR3 reads CASSQDQDRSLSEQYF. The CDR3 DNA sequence: TGCGCCAGCAGCCAAGATCAGGACAGAAGCCTCTCCGAGCAGTACTTC.

This clonotype was detected many times. The chain links TRBV4-1 to TRBJ1-6, with no clear D. V shed 0 bases and J shed 13 bases, with 10 bases lying between them. Per germline, CDR1 MGHRA and CDR2 YSYEKL. The CDR3 contains 13 residues. The CDR3 DNA reads as TGCGCCAGCAGCCAAGAACGGGTTGCGCCCCTCCACTTT. Its translation: CASSQERVAPLHF.

This clonotype appeared a single time. V and J are TRBV12-5 and TRBJ2-5, with 13 bases lining up with TRBD2. J gave up 5 bases and V 8 bases, and 8 bases lay outside the gene matches. There are 15 residues in the CDR3. CDR1 and CDR2 (germline): LGHNT, FRNRAP. CDR3 residues: CASSGTSGIWETQYF. The CDR3 bases are TGTGCTAGTTCCGGGACTAGCGGGATATGGGAGACCCAGTACTTC.

A single count supports this clonotype. The gene calls are TRBV11-2 and TRBJ2-7; 12 nucleotides line up with TRBD2. The V and J ends lost 2 bases and 4 bases, in that order; junction bases with no gene match: 6. This CDR3 has 16 residues. From germline, CDR1 is SGHAT and CDR2 FQNNGV. The CDR3 reads CASSLTASGGVYEQYF. CDR3 nucleotides: TGTGCCAGCAGCTTAACTGCTAGCGGGGGGGTTTACGAGCAGTACTTC.

The genes are TRBV20-1 and TRBJ1-1; no clear D. Per germline, CDR1 DFQATT and CDR2 SNEGSKA (reference sequence). The V gene lost 2 bases and the J gene lost 0 bases, with 13 bases spanning the gap. The CDR3 spans 15 residues. The CDR3 is CSARRWSSMNTEAFF. In nucleotides, the CDR3 is TGCAGTGCTAGAAGGTGGTCAAGCATGAACACTGAAGCTTTCTTT.

This clonotype has a handful of counts. The chain uses TRBV20-1 and TRBJ2-7; D is uncertain. V shed 5 bases and J shed 7 bases, with 21 bases lying between them. The V gene's germline CDR1 is DFQATT and CDR2 SNEGSKA (reference sequence). This CDR3 has 14 amino acids. The CDR3 sequence is CSAPEMVGGGEQYF. The CDR3 DNA sequence: TGCAGTGCTCCCGAAATGGTAGGCGGCGGTGAGCAGTACTTC.

The chain recombines TRBV29-1 with TRBJ2-1; D gene unclear. The germline V and J ends were trimmed by 3 bases and 0 bases, with 15 bases remaining between them. This CDR3 region has 16 residues. Germline lookup yields CDR1 SQVTM and CDR2 ANQGSEA. The CDR3 DNA is TGCAGCGTTGAGTTCGCCCGGCAGAGCTCCTACAATGAGCAGTTCTTC. Protein: CSVEFARQSSYNEQFF.

This clonotype was observed a few times. The chain has TRBV5-1 and TRBJ1-1; D might be TRBD1 (6 bases). Germline V CDR1 and CDR2: SGHRS, YFSETQ. V shed 0 bases and J shed 4 bases, with 13 bases lying between them. The CDR3 length is 15 residues. CDR3 coding DNA: TGCGCCAGCAGCTTGGCCCAGGGGCGAGGCACTGAAGCTTTCTTT. Translated: CASSLAQGRGTEAFF. The whole variable domain, remainder taken from reference TRBV5-1 and TRBJ1-1, is KAGVTQTPRYLIKTRGQQVTLSCSPISGHRSVSWYQQTPGQGLQFLFEYFSETQRNKGNFPGRFSGRQFSNSRSEMNVSTLELGDSALYLCASSLAQGRGTEAFFGQGTRLTVV.

This chain joins TRBV7-8 and TRBJ2-5; 14 positions match TRBD2. With 7 bases clipped from V and 5 bases from J, the junction kept 3 bases outside the gene matches. CDR1 and CDR2 (germline): SGHVS, FQNEAQ. This CDR3 has 14 amino acids. CDR3 DNA sequence: TGTGCCAGCAACGGACTAGCGGGGGGTGAGACCCAGTACTTC. Protein sequence: CASNGLAGGETQYF.

The chain is built from TRBV25-1 and TRBJ1-5, with D tentatively TRBD1 (5 bases). Germline V gene sequence: CDR1 MGHDK, CDR2 SYGVNS. This CDR3 contains 14 residues. The CDR3: CARDQGGTNQPQHF. CDR3 nucleotides: TGTGCTAGAGATCAGGGAGGGACGAATCAGCCCCAGCATTTT.

This clonotype was observed at least ten times. This chain uses TRBV7-2 with TRBJ1-5, with a tentative D call TRBD1 (5 bases). The V gene's germline CDR1 is SGHTA and CDR2 FQGNSA. Deletions cut 0 bases from V and 1 base from J, with 7 bases between. The CDR3 is 15 amino acids. This CDR3 is CASSLATGSNQPQHF. In DNA, the CDR3 is TGTGCCAGCAGCTTAGCTACAGGAAGCAATCAGCCCCAGCATTTT.

Worth noting for this clonotype: A much larger clone sits a single nucleotide away, making a read error possible. The chain combines TRBV20-1 with TRBJ1-5, with D hard to call. The V end lost 6 bases, the J end lost 1 base, and 10 bases lay between the germline ends. Germline CDR1 DFQATT, CDR2 SNEGSKA (reference sequence). There are 13 residues in the CDR3. This CDR3 reads CSAPPASNQPQHF. The CDR3 region has the DNA TGCAGTGCGCCCCCCGCGAGCAATCAGCCCCAGCATTTT.

The V and J genes are TRBV15 and TRBJ1-4; D uncertain. Between the trimmed V and J ends, which lost 1 base and 16 bases, there was a span of 4 bases. Per germline, CDR1 LNHNV and CDR2 YYDKDF (reference sequence). The CDR3 loop spans 9 amino acids. Written as DNA, the CDR3 is TGTGCCACCAGCAGAGGCAGGTTTTTT. Residues: CATSRGRFF.